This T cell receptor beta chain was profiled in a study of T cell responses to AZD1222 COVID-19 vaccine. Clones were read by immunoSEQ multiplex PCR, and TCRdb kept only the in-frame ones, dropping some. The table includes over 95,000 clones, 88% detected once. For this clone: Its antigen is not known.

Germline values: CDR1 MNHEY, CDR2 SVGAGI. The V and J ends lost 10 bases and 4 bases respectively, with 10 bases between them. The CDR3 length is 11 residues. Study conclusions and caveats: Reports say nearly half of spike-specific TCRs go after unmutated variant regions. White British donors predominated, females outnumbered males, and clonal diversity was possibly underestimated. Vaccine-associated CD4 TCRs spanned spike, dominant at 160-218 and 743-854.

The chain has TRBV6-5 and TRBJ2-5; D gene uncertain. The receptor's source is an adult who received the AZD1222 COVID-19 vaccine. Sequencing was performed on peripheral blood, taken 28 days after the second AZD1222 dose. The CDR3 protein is CATRLGETQYF. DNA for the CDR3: TGTGCCACTCGGCTAGGAGAGACCCAGTACTTC.